This T cell receptor beta chain was recovered during a study of blood T cell repertoires in COVID-19. Looking at the study overall: COVID-19 samples from acute and convalescent phases originated in the United States, Italy and Spain.

With regard to this clone: The junction departs from germline at one end; a sequencing error may be responsible.

The assay was immunoSEQ multiplex PCR, and TCRdb's table has in-frame clones only and misses some. The table lists 130,000 to 150,000 clones, over 75% of them singletons. Input material: peripheral blood. The clonotype originates from a woman aged 60 to 75 with COVID-19, enrolled during active disease.

This chain's CDR3 is CASSLKGLVKTDAQYF. The CDR3 coding sequence is TGTGCCAGCAGCCTAAAGGGACTAGTGAAGACAGATGCGCAGTATTTT. This rearrangement joins TRBV5-8 to TRBJ2-3; 8 bases agree with TRBD2. The CDR3 contains 16 residues. Germline CDR1 is SGHTS and CDR2 is YDEGEE.